This TCR beta chain comes out of a study of identical twins. From the 5' RACE reads, TCRdb called clonotypes with MiXCR, one entry per CDR3 protein. Of approximately 690,000 distinct CDR3 sequences listed, 6% to 6.5% are singletons. The CDR3 runs to 14 residues. The V gene lost 3 bases and the J gene lost 3 bases, with 13 bases spanning the gap. The V gene's germline CDR1 is SGHDT and CDR2 YYEEEE. Sequenced: naive T cells sorted from blood. The chain uses TRBV5-6 and TRBJ2-7; D gene uncertain. The TCR originated in a man between 18 and 29 years old in good health. The CDR3 DNA reads as TGTGCCAGCAGCTCCCCTACAAGTAACTACGAGCAGTACGTC. It is translated as CASSSPTSNYEQYV.